This T cell receptor beta chain is from a study of graft-versus-host responses after intestinal transplantation. Study details: Multivisceral, liver-intestinal, or isolated intestinal transplants were received by the recipients.

Findings and caveats of the study: Some GvH clones appeared in ileal mucosa or blood before recipient bone marrow.

CDR3 length equals 13 residues. The germline V gene has CDR1 MGHRA and CDR2 YSYEKL. V shed 7 bases and J shed 1 base, with 9 bases lying between them. To note about this clone: The antigen is unknown.

TCRdb's table, derived via immunoSEQ multiplex PCR, lists solely in-frame clones and lacks some. The sample records around 54,000 clones, about 89% being singletons. This sequence originates from a human patient who received an intestinal transplant, so some T cells may come from the graft donor. The material sequenced was PBMCs, taken nearly 670 days after intestinal transplant. The chain recombines TRBV4-1 with TRBJ2-3; D is perhaps TRBD2 (5 bases). The CDR3 DNA is TGCGCCAGCAAGCTAGCCGGCACAGATACGCAGTATTTT. Protein: CASKLAGTDTQYF.